Many counts were recorded for the clone carrying this T cell receptor beta chain. Its antigen is as yet unknown. Sorted CD4+ subsets: naive, central memory, regulatory, stem cell-like memory (CD45RO/CCR7/CD25/CD127/CD95/CD27 panel). CDR3 length: 11 amino acids. V dropped 6 bases and J dropped 5; count of bases not matched to a gene: 1. Germline V gene sequence: CDR1 LNHDA, CDR2 SQIVND (reference sequence). This record comes from a study of beta chain features in type 1 diabetes. Study-level results: There were fewer insertions and more deletions at the VDJ junctions of type 1 diabetes patients. The study found moderately but significantly shorter TCRB CDR3s in all four CD4+ subsets of Type 1 diabetes patients.

Sequenced material consisted of expressed TCRB transcripts (all of the isolated RNA was reverse transcribed). The repertoire was sequenced with immunoSEQ multiplex PCR; TCRdb's copy has only in-frame clones and lacks some. This sample has some 360,000 clones, with around 10% found just once. Sequencing was performed on central memory CD4+ T cells from blood. The clonotype was recovered from a man aged 30 to 45 with type 1 diabetes. This sequence joins TRBV19 and TRBJ2-7, with 7 bases lining up with TRBD2. The CDR3 sequence: CASRREDEQYF. The CDR3 bases are TGTGCCAGTAGACGGGAGGACGAGCAGTACTTC.